The clone carrying this T cell receptor beta chain was counted at least ten times. These data are taken from a study of T cells in Graves' hyperthyroidism and ophthalmopathy. Study-wide context: The authors collected peripheral blood at initial diagnosis, before any treatment.

Disease duration under 2 months; hyperthyroidism patients were aged 18 to 65. Any patient presenting with uncontrolled infection, other autoimmune disease, pregnancy or lactation was left out. Diagnosing involved the use of clinical symptoms, serum thyroxine and TRAb, thyroid ultrasound and orbital computed tomography. There were TCR beta CDR3 regions amplified from RNA transcripts. Researchers ran a first-round RT-PCR on the TCR CDR3 using the HTBI primer set. Each CDR3 protein is one row after TCRdb ran MiXCR on the multiplex PCR reads. The sample lists approximately 620,000 distinct CDR3 sequences, around 14% occurring once. The CDR3 sequence is 14 residues long. V shed 5 bases and J shed 7 bases, with 15 bases lying between them. The germline V gene encodes CDR1 SGHTA and CDR2 FQGTGA.

The sequencing sample was made of blood. The chain links TRBV7-3 to TRBJ2-1; D remains ambiguous. The receptor comes from a woman in her thirties with Graves' hyperthyroidism that later progressed to Graves' ophthalmopathy. CDR3: CASSPWWDGNEQFF. CDR3 nucleotide sequence: TGTGCCAGCAGCCCTTGGTGGGATGGGAATGAGCAGTTCTTC.